Following are 21 T cell receptor beta chains from one sample sequenced in a study of T-cell reconstitution after alpha-beta-depleted transplantation in children. A library of TCRbeta sequences, prepared with unique molecular identifiers, was generated. Via MiXCR, TCRdb re-called the PCR reads, giving one row per CDR3 protein. This sample has a few hundred thousand distinct CDR3 sequences, with about a sixth found just once. The source was PBMCs from the stem cell graft donor, collected from the stem cell graft. The receptors come from a human donor who donated a stem cell graft to a child with acute lymphoblastic leukemia.

The V gene is TRBV13, the J gene TRBJ2-7; D perhaps matches TRBD1 (6 bases). The CDR3 sequence is 13 residues long. Germline V gene data show CDR1 as PRHDT and CDR2 as FYEKMQ (reference sequence). V lost 1 base and J 9 bases, leaving 13 bases between the germline ends. CDR3: CASSLEQGNVQYF. CDR3 DNA sequence: TGTGCCAGCAGCTTAGAACAGGGCAACGTGCAGTACTTC.

In this sample, this clonotype turned up a few times. This chain connects TRBV30 to TRBJ2-7, with unresolved D. V lost 1 base to trimming and J lost 0 bases, with 7 bases between them. Germline CDR1 GTSNPN, CDR2 SVGIG (reference sequence). The CDR3 extends over 13 amino acids. CDR3 sequence reads: CAWSASVSYEQYF. For the CDR3, the DNA is TGTGCCTGGAGTGCGTCAGTCTCCTACGAGCAGTACTTC.

The chain employs TRBV4-1 and TRBJ2-5, with D unresolved. The CDR3 spans 14 residues. V lost 2 bases to trimming and J lost 1 base, with 8 bases between them. CDR1 and CDR2 from the germline V gene are MGHRA and YSYEKL. This CDR3 reads CASSQPGLQETQYF. The CDR3 bases are TGCGCCAGCAGCCAACCGGGCCTCCAAGAGACCCAGTACTTC.

This clonotype has more than one count but fewer than ten. The chain couples TRBV5-1 to TRBJ2-5; either TRBD1 or TRBD2 may fit D (5 bases each). In germline, CDR1 is SGHRS, CDR2 YFSETQ. This CDR3 is built from 15 residues. V dropped 0 bases and J dropped 4 bases, with 13 bases sitting between them. CDR3 nucleotides: TGCGCCAGCAGCTTGGAACCGGGGCAGCGAGAGACCCAGTACTTC. It codes for CASSLEPGQRETQYF.

The chain combines TRBV4-1 with TRBJ2-1; D gene unclear. Germline V lookup: CDR1 MGHRA, CDR2 YSYEKL. Trimming removed 6 bases from V and 7 bases from J, with 13 bases in between. The CDR3 loop spans 13 amino acids. CDR3 in amino acids: CASRHLEQNEQFF. CDR3 nucleotide sequence: TGCGCCAGCAGACACCTCGAGCAGAATGAGCAGTTCTTC.

The gene calls are TRBV30 and TRBJ2-3; tentatively, D is TRBD2 (6 bases). V lost 0 bases, J lost 0 bases, and 7 bases lay in between. Germline CDR1 is GTSNPN and CDR2 is SVGIG (reference sequence). The CDR3 runs 14 residues. CDR3 protein: CAWSVGGSTDTQYF. The CDR3 nucleotides read TGTGCCTGGAGTGTTGGAGGGAGCACAGATACGCAGTATTTT.

The chain joins TRBV10-3 to TRBJ2-3; 10 nucleotides match TRBD1. Per the germline V gene, CDR1 is ENHRY and CDR2 is SYGVKD. The CDR3 length is 18 residues. After removal of 0 bases from V and 4 bases from J, the junction contained 10 bases not matched to a gene. CDR3 coding DNA: TGTGCCATCAGTGAGTCGAGGGACAGGGGACTAGTAGCAGATACGCAGTATTTT. Its protein product is CAISESRDRGLVADTQYF.

In its sample, this clonotype was seen a few times. The CDR3 coding sequence is TGCGCCAGCAGCCAGGCGAGGAACGAGCAGTACTTC. It is translated as CASSQARNEQYF. V gene TRBV4-1 combines with J gene TRBJ2-7; no firm D call. The CDR3 spans 12 residues. Trimming stripped 3 bases from V and 5 bases from J, with 8 bases between. The germline CDR1 and CDR2 sequences are MGHRA and YSYEKL.

This chain joins TRBV5-1 and TRBJ2-7; the D gene is possibly TRBD2 (6 bases). CDR3 size: 14 residues. The V gene lost 3 bases and the J gene lost 0 bases, with 10 bases spanning the gap. Germline-derived CDR1 and CDR2 are SGHRS and YFSETQ. This CDR3 reads CASSWGDHSYEQYF. Written as DNA, the CDR3 is TGCGCCAGCAGCTGGGGGGACCACTCCTACGAGCAGTACTTC. Full variable domain (rest looked up from reference TRBV5-1 and TRBJ2-7): KAGVTQTPRYLIKTRGQQVTLSCSPISGHRSVSWYQQTPGQGLQFLFEYFSETQRNKGNFPGRFSGRQFSNSRSEMNVSTLELGDSALYLCASSWGDHSYEQYFGPGTRLTVT.

V is TRBV9 and J is TRBJ1-4; D is unresolved. V was pared by 4 bases and J by 12 bases, with 16 bases between. The CDR3 is made up of 13 amino acids. Germline V lookup: CDR1 SGDLS, CDR2 YYNGEE. CDR3 sequence (DNA): TGTGCCAGCAGCCCGACCGTAGCACAAGAACTGTTTTTT. This gives the protein CASSPTVAQELFF.

The chain links TRBV25-1 to TRBJ2-1; possibly TRBD1 for D (6 bases). The germline gives CDR1 MGHDK, CDR2 SYGVNS. The V end was cut by 2 bases, the J end by 8 bases, with 13 bases between. The CDR3 is made up of 14 amino acids. DNA for the CDR3: TGTGCCAGCAGTGAAGAGGCCGCAGGGGATGAGCAGTTCTTC. Translation gives CASSEEAAGDEQFF.

The chain uses TRBV3-1 and TRBJ2-7; the match to TRBD2 covers 7 bases. CDR3 length equals 16 residues. V gave up 8 bases and J gave up 5 bases; unmatched junction bases: 18. Per the germline V gene, CDR1 is LGHDT and CDR2 is YNNKEL (reference sequence). The CDR3 here is CASLPQPRTSLNEQYF. CDR3 sequence (DNA): TGTGCCAGCCTCCCCCAGCCCCGGACTAGTCTGAACGAGCAGTACTTC.

As concerns this clonotype: The junction does not match germline at one end; this may be a read error. The chain combines TRBV7-9 with TRBJ1-1; no firm D call. Germline assignment: CDR1 SEHNR and CDR2 FQNEAQ (reference sequence). The CDR3 extends over 15 amino acids. This CDR3 is CASSLDPGGNAEAFF. The CDR3 region has the DNA TGTGCCAGCAGCTTAGACCCTGGTGGGAACGCTGAAGCTTTCTTT.

The rearrangement joins TRBV12-3 or TRBV12-4 to TRBJ2-5; D might be TRBD2 (5 bases). Trimming stripped 3 bases from V and 7 bases from J, with 18 bases between. The CDR3 covers 15 residues. CDR3 amino acids: CASSFPPADFGTQYF. In DNA form, the CDR3 reads TGTGCCAGCAGTTTTCCGCCAGCGGATTTTGGGACCCAGTACTTC.

The chain couples TRBV4-1 to TRBJ2-7, with 8 bases aligning to TRBD2. Germline CDR1 is MGHRA and CDR2 is YSYEKL. V lost 1 base, J lost 3 bases, and 8 bases stayed unmatched. The CDR3 is 16 amino acids. The CDR3 DNA reads as TGCGCCAGCAGCCAAGGCTGGCTAGCGGGTGTCTACGAGCAGTACTTC. This gives the protein CASSQGWLAGVYEQYF.

This clonotype appeared a few times. V is TRBV12-3 or TRBV12-4 and J is TRBJ1-2; 9 nucleotides line up with TRBD1. Losses at the gene ends were 7 bases for V and 8 bases for J; bases not matched to a gene: 8. The CDR3 is made up of 13 amino acids. CDR3 in DNA: TGTGCCAGCACCTTGGGACAGGGACGCGGCTACACCTTC. Protein sequence: CASTLGQGRGYTF.

This rearrangement joins TRBV7-6 to TRBJ2-6; D unclear. The CDR3 is 15 residues long. The V end was cut by 5 bases, the J end by 2 bases, with 10 bases between. Germline V lookup: CDR1 SGHVS, CDR2 FNYEAQ. The CDR3 protein is CASSPAPTGANVLTF. DNA of the CDR3: TGTGCCAGCAGCCCCGCCCCGACTGGGGCCAACGTCCTGACTTTC.

The rearrangement uses TRBV5-1 and TRBJ2-2; the match to TRBD1 covers 7 bases. Germline lookup yields CDR1 SGHRS and CDR2 YFSETQ. Unmatched junction bases numbered 8, after V lost 2 bases and J lost 7 bases. CDR3 length equals 15 residues. The CDR3 loop reads CASSFFDRVDGELFF. CDR3 DNA sequence: TGCGCCAGCAGCTTCTTCGACAGGGTGGACGGGGAGCTGTTTTTT.

The V gene is TRBV6-1, the J gene TRBJ2-7; 14 positions agree with TRBD2. Germline values: CDR1 MNHNS, CDR2 SASEGT. The J segment lost 2 bases and the V segment lost 1 base, leaving 1 base of the junction unmatched. The CDR3 is made up of 16 amino acids. CDR3 nucleotides: TGTGCCAGCAGTGAAGTGACTAGCGGGAGGGCCTACGAGCAGTACTTC. It encodes CASSEVTSGRAYEQYF.

The V call is TRBV15, the J call TRBJ1-3, with 7 bases fitting TRBD1. The CDR3 spans 14 residues. Germline V gives CDR1 LNHNV, CDR2 YYDKDF (reference sequence). V lost 5 bases to trimming and J lost 0 bases; unmatched junction nucleotides: 1. CDR3 bases: TGTGCCACCAGCCGGGACAGCTCTGGAAACACCATATATTTT. This sequence encodes CATSRDSSGNTIYF.

The rearrangement uses TRBV12-3 or TRBV12-4 and TRBJ1-5; perhaps TRBD1 as D (6 bases). The V gene lost 5 bases and the J gene lost 5 bases, with 13 bases spanning the gap. CDR3 length: 14 residues. CDR3 nucleotide sequence: TGTGCCAGCAGTCAAAGACAGGTCGATCAGCCCCAGCATTTT. This gives the protein CASSQRQVDQPQHF.